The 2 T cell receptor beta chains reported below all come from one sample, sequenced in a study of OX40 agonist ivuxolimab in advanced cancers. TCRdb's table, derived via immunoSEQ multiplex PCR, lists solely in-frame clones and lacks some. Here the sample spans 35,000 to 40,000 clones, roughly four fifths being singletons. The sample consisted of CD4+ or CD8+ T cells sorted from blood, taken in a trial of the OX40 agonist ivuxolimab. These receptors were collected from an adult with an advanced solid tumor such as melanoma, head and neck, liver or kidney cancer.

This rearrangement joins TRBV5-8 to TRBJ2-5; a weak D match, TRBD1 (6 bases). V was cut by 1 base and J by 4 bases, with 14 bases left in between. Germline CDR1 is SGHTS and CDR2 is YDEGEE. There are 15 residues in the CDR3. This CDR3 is CASSLQQGTLETQYF. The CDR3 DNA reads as TGTGCCAGCAGCTTGCAACAGGGCACACTAGAGACCCAGTACTTC.

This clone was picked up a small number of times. The DNA of the CDR3 is TGTGCCAGCAGCATATCGAATGAAGCTTTCTTT. Amino acids: CASSISNEAFF. The chain employs TRBV5-6 and TRBJ1-1; D unclear. Germline loops: CDR1 SGHDT, CDR2 YYEEEE. V was cut by 4 bases and J by 7 bases, with 8 bases left in between. CDR3 length: 11 residues.